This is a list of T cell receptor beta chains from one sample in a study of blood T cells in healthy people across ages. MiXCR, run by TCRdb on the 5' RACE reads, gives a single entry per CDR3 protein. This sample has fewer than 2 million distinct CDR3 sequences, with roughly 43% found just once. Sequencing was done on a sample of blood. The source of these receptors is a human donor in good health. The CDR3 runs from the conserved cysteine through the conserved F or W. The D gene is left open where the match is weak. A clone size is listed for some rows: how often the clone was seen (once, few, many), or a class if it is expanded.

CDR3 protein: CASSLGGVTFF; CDR3 DNA: TGTGCCAGCAGCTTAGGAGGGGTTACGTTCTTT; V gene: TRBV11-3; J gene: TRBJ1-1; D gene: NA; clone size: NA; CDR3 length: 11
CDR3 protein: CASNWRGTQETQYF; CDR3 DNA: TGTGCCAGCAACTGGCGGGGGACTCAAGAGACCCAGTACTTC; V gene: TRBV6-2/TRBV6-3; J gene: TRBJ2-5; D gene: TRBD2; clone size: NA; CDR3 length: 14
CDR3 protein: CSAAVGPAFF; CDR3 DNA: TGCAGTGCCGCGGTGGGCCCGGCTTTCTTT; V gene: TRBV20-1; J gene: TRBJ1-1; D gene: NA; clone size: NA; CDR3 length: 10
CDR3 protein: CASSYGGRVGELFF; CDR3 DNA: TGTGCCAGCAGTTACGGGGGTCGTGTCGGGGAGCTGTTTTTT; V gene: TRBV6-2/TRBV6-3; J gene: TRBJ2-2; D gene: NA; clone size: many; CDR3 length: 14
CDR3 protein: CASSFPAGGDYGYTF; CDR3 DNA: TGTGCCAGCAGTTTCCCCGCGGGGGGCGACTATGGCTACACCTTC; V gene: TRBV12-3/TRBV12-4; J gene: TRBJ1-2; D gene: NA; clone size: many; CDR3 length: 15
CDR3 protein: CASSISREGLDYSPLHF; CDR3 DNA: TGTGCCAGCAGCATCAGTCGGGAGGGTCTGGATTATTCACCCCTCCACTTT; V gene: TRBV2; J gene: TRBJ1-6; D gene: NA; clone size: NA; CDR3 length: 17
CDR3 protein: CASSLLNRDTQYF; CDR3 DNA: TGTGCCAGCAGCCTACTTAACAGAGATACGCAGTATTTT; V gene: TRBV3-1; J gene: TRBJ2-3; D gene: NA; clone size: NA; CDR3 length: 13
CDR3 protein: CSVGDRGRGYTF; CDR3 DNA: TGCAGCGTTGGTGACAGGGGACGTGGCTACACCTTC; V gene: TRBV29-1; J gene: TRBJ1-2; D gene: TRBD1; clone size: once; CDR3 length: 12
CDR3 protein: CASSLVGSHPRLGANYGYTF; CDR3 DNA: TGTGCCAGCAGCTTAGTGGGGTCCCATCCTCGATTGGGAGCTAACTATGGCTACACCTTC; V gene: TRBV7-2; J gene: TRBJ1-2; D gene: NA; clone size: few; CDR3 length: 20
CDR3 protein: CASSSPGLAGPAGQFF; CDR3 DNA: TGTGCCAGCAGCTCCCCGGGGCTAGCGGGCCCAGCGGGGCAGTTCTTC; V gene: TRBV12-3/TRBV12-4; J gene: TRBJ2-1; D gene: TRBD2; clone size: NA; CDR3 length: 16
CDR3 protein: CASSHVTYEQYF; CDR3 DNA: TGTGCCAGCAGCCATGTTACCTACGAGCAGTACTTC; V gene: TRBV4-2; J gene: TRBJ2-7; D gene: NA; clone size: few; CDR3 length: 12
CDR3 protein: CASSLVGPLYEQYF; CDR3 DNA: TGTGCCAGCAGCTTAGTCGGTCCCCTCTACGAGCAGTACTTC; V gene: TRBV7-2; J gene: TRBJ2-7; D gene: NA; clone size: NA; CDR3 length: 14
CDR3 protein: CATRATGKAVEQFF; CDR3 DNA: TGTGCCACCAGGGCTACGGGAAAAGCGGTTGAGCAGTTCTTC; V gene: TRBV24-1; J gene: TRBJ2-1; D gene: NA; clone size: many; CDR3 length: 14
CDR3 protein: CASTLAGGLYEQYF; CDR3 DNA: TGTGCCAGCACCTTAGCGGGGGGGCTCTACGAGCAGTACTTC; V gene: TRBV2; J gene: TRBJ2-7; D gene: TRBD2; clone size: NA; CDR3 length: 14
CDR3 protein: CASSHFSNTEAFF; CDR3 DNA: TGCGCCAGCAGCCACTTCTCAAACACTGAAGCTTTCTTT; V gene: TRBV4-3; J gene: TRBJ1-1; D gene: NA; clone size: NA; CDR3 length: 13
CDR3 protein: CASSPAGGGLEQYF; CDR3 DNA: TGTGCCAGCAGCCCCGCGGGGGGGGGCCTCGAGCAGTACTTC; V gene: TRBV7-2; J gene: TRBJ2-7; D gene: TRBD2; clone size: NA; CDR3 length: 14
CDR3 protein: CSAPSTSWGPYEQYF; CDR3 DNA: TGCAGTGCTCCTTCTACTTCCTGGGGGCCCTACGAGCAGTACTTC; V gene: TRBV20-1; J gene: TRBJ2-7; D gene: NA; clone size: few; CDR3 length: 15
CDR3 protein: CASTAGPGGETQYF; CDR3 DNA: TGTGCCAGCACCGCCGGGCCGGGGGGAGAGACCCAGTACTTC; V gene: TRBV3-1; J gene: TRBJ2-5; D gene: TRBD2; clone size: NA; CDR3 length: 14
CDR3 protein: CSVGDRGTGYTF; CDR3 DNA: TGCAGCGTGGGGGACAGGGGGACCGGCTACACCTTC; V gene: TRBV29-1; J gene: TRBJ1-2; D gene: TRBD1; clone size: few; CDR3 length: 12
CDR3 protein: CASSLQGTSGGAGETQYF; CDR3 DNA: TGCGCCAGCAGCTTGCAAGGGACTAGCGGGGGGGCCGGAGAGACCCAGTACTTC; V gene: TRBV5-1; J gene: TRBJ2-5; D gene: TRBD2; clone size: NA; CDR3 length: 18
CDR3 protein: CASSLEEGPKYF; CDR3 DNA: TGTGCCAGCAGCTTAGAGGAGGGTCCGAAGTACTTC; V gene: TRBV7-6; J gene: TRBJ2-4; D gene: NA; clone size: NA; CDR3 length: 12
CDR3 protein: CASSLVVGYTF; CDR3 DNA: TGTGCCAGCAGCTTAGTGGTTGGCTACACCTTC; V gene: TRBV7-9; J gene: TRBJ1-2; D gene: NA; clone size: many; CDR3 length: 11
CDR3 protein: CAISGSQDTDTQYF; CDR3 DNA: TGTGCCATCAGTGGATCTCAGGACACAGATACGCAGTATTTT; V gene: TRBV10-3; J gene: TRBJ2-3; D gene: NA; clone size: NA; CDR3 length: 14
CDR3 protein: CASSYSYTDHYEQYF; CDR3 DNA: TGTGCCAGCAGTTACTCTTATACGGACCACTACGAGCAGTACTTC; V gene: TRBV6-5; J gene: TRBJ2-7; D gene: NA; clone size: many; CDR3 length: 15
CDR3 protein: CASSPKGPTNYGYTF; CDR3 DNA: TGTGCCAGCAGTCCCAAGGGACCGACAAACTATGGCTACACCTTC; V gene: TRBV27; J gene: TRBJ1-2; D gene: NA; clone size: few; CDR3 length: 15
CDR3 protein: CASSHQQGAGQPQHF; CDR3 DNA: TGTGCCAGCAGTCACCAACAGGGGGCAGGGCAGCCCCAGCATTTT; V gene: TRBV6-6; J gene: TRBJ1-5; D gene: TRBD1; clone size: few; CDR3 length: 15
CDR3 protein: CASGSRTYPSNQPQHF; CDR3 DNA: TGTGCCAGCGGCTCCCGGACATATCCTAGCAATCAGCCCCAGCATTTT; V gene: TRBV7-3; J gene: TRBJ1-5; D gene: NA; clone size: NA; CDR3 length: 16
CDR3 protein: CAISTGTGSETQYF; CDR3 DNA: TGTGCCATCAGTACGGGGACAGGGTCGGAGACCCAGTACTTC; V gene: TRBV10-3; J gene: TRBJ2-5; D gene: TRBD1; clone size: few; CDR3 length: 14
CDR3 protein: CASSSQGAEDYGYTF; CDR3 DNA: TGTGCCAGCAGCTCTCAGGGGGCAGAAGACTATGGCTACACCTTC; V gene: TRBV7-8; J gene: TRBJ1-2; D gene: TRBD1; clone size: NA; CDR3 length: 15
CDR3 protein: CASSLASGAPNYSYTF; CDR3 DNA: TGTGCCAGCAGCTTAGCGTCCGGAGCTCCCAACTATAGCTACACCTTC; V gene: TRBV7-2; J gene: TRBJ1-2; D gene: NA; clone size: NA; CDR3 length: 16
CDR3 protein: CASSKPGTDKQPQHF; CDR3 DNA: TGCGCCAGCAGCAAACCCGGGACCGATAAGCAGCCCCAGCATTTT; V gene: TRBV10-2; J gene: TRBJ1-5; D gene: NA; clone size: many; CDR3 length: 15
CDR3 protein: CASTRGTPNEQFF; CDR3 DNA: TGTGCCAGCACCCGGGGGACTCCAAATGAGCAGTTCTTC; V gene: TRBV12-3/TRBV12-4; J gene: TRBJ2-1; D gene: NA; clone size: few; CDR3 length: 13
CDR3 protein: CAISEYVDEQYF; CDR3 DNA: TGTGCCATCAGTGAGTATGTCGACGAGCAGTACTTC; V gene: TRBV10-3; J gene: TRBJ2-7; D gene: NA; clone size: NA; CDR3 length: 12
CDR3 protein: CASSVGGAGVVQETQFF; CDR3 DNA: TGTGCCAGCAGCGTAGGAGGAGCGGGGGTAGTCCAAGAGACCCAGTTCTTC; V gene: TRBV9; J gene: TRBJ2-1; D gene: TRBD2; clone size: NA; CDR3 length: 17
CDR3 protein: CSAIRWDEQFF; CDR3 DNA: TGCAGTGCCATCCGGTGGGATGAGCAGTTCTTC; V gene: TRBV20-1; J gene: TRBJ2-1; D gene: NA; clone size: NA; CDR3 length: 11